Listed below are T cell receptor beta chains from one sample, sequenced in a study of monozygotic twins with inflammatory bowel disease. After re-calling the 5' RACE reads, TCRdb lists one entry per CDR3 protein, DNA absent. The repertoire table contains about 160,000 distinct CDR3 sequences. Sequences were obtained from blood. The origin of the receptors is a human donor with ulcerative colitis or Crohn's disease, or a healthy co-twin of an affected twin (not recorded which). The CDR3 runs from the conserved cysteine through the conserved F or W.

CDR3 protein | J gene | V gene
CASSPVGGTSSGTQYF | TRBJ2-3 | TRBV25-1
CASSLSVYQETQYF | TRBJ2-5 | TRBV28
CASSPGLAGGGFSYNEQFF | TRBJ2-1 | TRBV5-1
CATSDFGTSDTQYF | TRBJ2-3 | TRBV24-1
CATSRDKKSGISYEQYF | TRBJ2-7 | TRBV15
CASSLLDGGMTQETQYF | TRBJ2-5 | TRBV7-6
CASSLLDEQFF | TRBJ2-1 | TRBV12-3/TRBV12-4
CASSHKPSNYGYTF | TRBJ1-2 | TRBV4-1
CASSSIRAGVTGELFF | TRBJ2-2 | TRBV5-1
CASSVGLAGGTSTDTQYF | TRBJ2-3 | TRBV9
CATSALGQGKAGELFF | TRBJ2-2 | TRBV24-1
CASSWGQFMNTEAFF | TRBJ1-1 | TRBV12-3/TRBV12-4
CASSKTGPGELFF | TRBJ2-2 | TRBV25-1
CASGLTGGYTF | TRBJ1-2 | TRBV28
CASSPERVPEQFF | TRBJ2-1 | TRBV5-4
CSAQDHTEAFF | TRBJ1-1 | TRBV29-1
CASSLAVLAGVLEQYF | TRBJ2-7 | TRBV7-2
CASTLDTTEETQYF | TRBJ2-5 | TRBV5-1
CASSLGPAGVDF | TRBJ2-5 | TRBV12-3/TRBV12-4
CATGSTGELFF | TRBJ2-2 | TRBV24-1
CASSLFRTPQETQYF | TRBJ2-5 | TRBV7-2
CASTPQGAPTDTQYF | TRBJ2-3 | TRBV27
CASSTLAGAAGEQFF | TRBJ2-1 | TRBV12-3/TRBV12-4
CASRRPGPRVNIQYF | TRBJ2-4 | TRBV6-2/TRBV6-3
CASSLTGTPTNYGYTF | TRBJ1-2 | TRBV7-2
CSVAPAVGTDTQYF | TRBJ2-3 | TRBV29-1
CASSPLAKGGAYNEQFF | TRBJ2-1 | TRBV7-3
CASSYRQLNTEAFF | TRBJ1-1 | TRBV6-5
CSARVPSGGYNEQFF | TRBJ2-1 | TRBV20-1
CSVEGGLPLYMDEQFF | TRBJ2-1 | TRBV29-1
CAWGGRTASSYNEQFF | TRBJ2-1 | TRBV30
CASSPTGGTGELFF | TRBJ2-2 | TRBV6-2/TRBV6-3
CASSYRVPNEQFF | TRBJ2-1 | TRBV6-5
CASTGNYNSPLHF | TRBJ1-6 | TRBV7-9
CASSPREDNEQFF | TRBJ2-1 | TRBV9
CSATLGQGNYNEQFF | TRBJ2-1 | TRBV20-1
CASSLRDWVTQYF | TRBJ2-5 | TRBV7-2
CASRQTGGYTF | TRBJ1-2 | TRBV5-1
CATSSLLGASYEQYF | TRBJ2-7 | TRBV15
CASSPSGRNPYEQYF | TRBJ2-7 | TRBV7-9
CASSLIRGNTFYNEQFF | TRBJ2-1 | TRBV5-1
CSARAPGELFF | TRBJ2-2 | TRBV20-1
CASSVSGLARLAGELFF | TRBJ2-2 | TRBV28
CASSLGGINQPQHF | TRBJ1-5 | TRBV27
CAISEDRGQNQPQHF | TRBJ1-5 | TRBV10-3
CASRHDILNYGYTF | TRBJ1-2 | TRBV6-6
CASSQPGQGTDTQYF | TRBJ2-3 | TRBV7-3
CASSLSRESAQYF | TRBJ2-5 | TRBV11-2
CASIETAKETQYF | TRBJ2-5 | TRBV28